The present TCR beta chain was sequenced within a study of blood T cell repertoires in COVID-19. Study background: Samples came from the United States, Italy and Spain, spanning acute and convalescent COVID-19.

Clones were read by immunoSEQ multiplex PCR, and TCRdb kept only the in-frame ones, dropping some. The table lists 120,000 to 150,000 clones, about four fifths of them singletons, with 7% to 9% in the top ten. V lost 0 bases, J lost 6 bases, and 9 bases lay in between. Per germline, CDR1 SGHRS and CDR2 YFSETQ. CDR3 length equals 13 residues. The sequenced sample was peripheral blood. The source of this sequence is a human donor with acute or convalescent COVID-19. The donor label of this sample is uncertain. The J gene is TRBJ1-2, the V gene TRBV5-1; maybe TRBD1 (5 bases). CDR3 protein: CASSLGQQDGYTF. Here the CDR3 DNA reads TGCGCCAGCAGCTTGGGACAGCAAGATGGCTACACCTTC.